Below, one TCR beta chain is given with its context. The antigen remains undetermined. The source of the sample is a study of cytomegalovirus exposure and HLA in healthy donors. The donors (healthy individuals) were bone marrow donors. PCR primers comprised 60 Vbeta and 13 Jbeta primers. The repertoire was sequenced with immunoSEQ multiplex PCR; TCRdb's copy has only in-frame clones and lacks some. This table has roughly 120,000 clones, about 69% appearing once. Germline CDR1 is MNHEY and CDR2 is SVGAGI. Losses at the gene ends were 4 bases for V and 2 bases for J; bases not matched to a gene: 6. The CDR3 totals 15 residues. Study-level results: Data from an earlier analysis indicated that most TCR beta V segments were productive either about 90% or about 30% of the time. Cytomegalovirus-associated status was assigned to approximately 160 TCR beta chains. A few chains linked to CMV were shown in vitro to be specific for CMV antigens.

The source material was PBMCs. The TCR comes from a woman aged 18-29 years in good health and CMV-seronegative. This chain links TRBV6-5 with TRBJ2-3; 7 nucleotides line up with TRBD1. The CDR3 loop is CASSSGGTLTDTQYF. The CDR3 DNA reads as TGTGCCAGCAGTTCAGGGGGTACCCTCACAGATACGCAGTATTTT.